The rows below give T cell receptor beta chains drawn from one sample of a study of vaccination and CD4 T cells after COVID-19. Their target antigens are unknown. TCRdb reanalysed the PCR reads using MiXCR and keeps one entry per CDR3 protein. The profile shows 13,000 to 15,000 distinct CDR3 sequences, roughly 30% of them singletons. The source material was CD4+ T cells from blood, cultured in vitro, sampled after SARS-CoV-2 vaccination. These receptors were taken from a human donor who had recovered from COVID-19. The CDR3 runs from the conserved cysteine through the conserved F or W. Fields, in order: J gene, V gene, D gene, clone size, CDR3 protein, CDR3 DNA. A D gene is named only where the DNA matches it firmly. Not all rows give a size; the values are once, few, many and, for expanded clones, a class.

TRBJ1-5 | TRBV7-8 | NA | few | CASSRDSSVSQPQHF | TGTGCCAGCAGCCGAGACAGTTCGGTATCCCAGCCCCAGCATTTT
TRBJ1-1 | TRBV6-1 | NA | NA | CASSHIRTEAFF | TGTGCCAGCAGCCACATAAGGACTGAAGCTTTCTTT
TRBJ1-1 | TRBV7-6 | NA | NA | CANSFTPLNTEAFF | TGTGCCAACAGCTTTACACCCTTGAACACTGAAGCTTTCTTT
TRBJ2-1 | TRBV7-2 | NA | NA | CASSLWGYNEQFF | TGTGCCAGCAGCTTATGGGGATACAATGAGCAGTTCTTC
TRBJ2-7 | TRBV21-1 | NA | NA | CASSLNVERHRDPNIHEQYF | TGTGCCAGCAGCCTAAACGTTGAACGACACCGGGATCCCAACATCCACGAGCAGTACTTC
TRBJ1-2 | TRBV24-1 | NA | few | CATLLITCGYTF | TGTGCCACCCTTCTAATAACTTGTGGCTACACCTTC
TRBJ2-7 | TRBV28 | NA | NA | CASSLWSRGQLAGPYEQYF | TGTGCCAGCAGTTTATGGAGCAGGGGGCAATTAGCGGGGCCCTACGAGCAGTACTTC
TRBJ1-5 | TRBV11-2 | TRBD1 | few | CASSPGPGTVINQPQHF | TGTGCCAGCAGCCCGGGGCCAGGGACAGTAATCAATCAGCCCCAGCATTTT
TRBJ2-3 | TRBV7-4 | NA | NA | CASSLGGRSLPTDTQYF | TGTGCCAGCAGCTTAGGGGGACGGAGCCTACCTACAGATACGCAGTATTTT
TRBJ2-3 | TRBV7-6 | TRBD2 | few | CASSRGALAGRGGDTQYF | TGTGCCAGCAGCCGAGGGGCGCTAGCGGGTAGGGGAGGAGATACGCAGTATTTT
TRBJ2-1 | TRBV18 | NA | NA | CASSPRGLGNEQFF | TGTGCCAGCTCCCCCCGGGGATTGGGGAATGAGCAGTTCTTC
TRBJ2-1 | TRBV7-7 | NA | few | CASSPRWDDNEQFF | TGTGCCAGCAGCCCACGTTGGGACGACAATGAGCAGTTCTTC
TRBJ1-2 | TRBV27 | NA | NA | CASSLFGGYGYTF | TGTGCCAGCAGTTTATTCGGGGGTTATGGCTACACCTTC
TRBJ1-1 | TRBV5-4 | TRBD1 | NA | CASNFLQGTRSAFF | TGTGCCAGCAACTTTCTACAGGGGACTAGATCGGCTTTCTTT
TRBJ1-5 | TRBV7-2 | NA | few | CASSSQGSNQPQHF | TGTGCCAGCAGCTCCCAGGGTAGCAATCAGCCCCAGCATTTT
TRBJ1-6 | TRBV12-3/TRBV12-4 | NA | NA | CASSLWKKSGSPLHF | TGTGCCAGCAGTTTATGGAAGAAGAGTGGTTCACCCCTCCACTTT
TRBJ2-2 | TRBV23-1 | NA | NA | CASSHSPPAGELFF | TGCGCCAGCAGTCATAGCCCCCCAGCCGGGGAGCTGTTTTTT
TRBJ2-7 | TRBV18 | TRBD1 | few | CASSPEGTGNEQYF | TGTGCCAGCTCACCCGAAGGGACAGGTAACGAGCAGTACTTC
TRBJ1-2 | TRBV20-1 | TRBD1 | NA | CSARRDRDDYGYTF | TGCAGTGCTCGTCGGGACAGGGATGACTATGGCTACACCTTC
TRBJ2-7 | TRBV6-1 | NA | few | CASSSWGMGYEQYF | TGTGCCAGCAGTAGTTGGGGTATGGGGTACGAGCAGTACTTC
TRBJ1-4 | TRBV7-7 | NA | NA | CASSLRREGGKLFF | TGTGCCAGCAGCTTGAGACGGGAGGGCGGAAAACTGTTTTTT
TRBJ2-2 | TRBV20-1 | TRBD2 | few | CSARDLLAGAITGELFF | TGCAGTGCTAGAGATCTGCTAGCGGGCGCAATCACCGGGGAGCTGTTTTTT
TRBJ2-5 | TRBV29-1 | NA | NA | CSVGDSGTQYF | TGCAGCGTTGGGGATTCGGGGACCCAGTACTTC
TRBJ1-2 | TRBV28 | TRBD1 | NA | CASREGTGNGYTF | TGTGCCAGCAGGGAAGGGACAGGGAACGGCTACACCTTC
TRBJ2-3 | TRBV7-2 | TRBD2 | NA | CASSLMTSGRSDTQYF | TGTGCCAGCAGCTTAATGACTAGCGGGAGATCAGATACGCAGTATTTT
TRBJ2-1 | TRBV7-9 | TRBD2 | few | CASSPLQGDETSGSREQFF | TGTGCCAGCAGCCCATTGCAGGGGGACGAGACTAGCGGGAGTCGCGAGCAGTTCTTC
TRBJ2-4 | TRBV6-2/TRBV6-3 | TRBD2 | NA | CASRTSGSGGIQYF | TGTGCCAGCAGAACAAGCGGGAGTGGGGGCATTCAGTACTTC
TRBJ2-3 | TRBV19 | NA | few | CASKMVQSTDTQYF | TGTGCCAGTAAAATGGTACAGAGCACAGATACGCAGTATTTT
TRBJ1-2 | TRBV29-1 | TRBD1 | NA | CSVGTGKGGYGYTF | TGCAGCGTGGGGACAGGGAAAGGAGGCTATGGCTACACCTTC
TRBJ2-1 | TRBV27 | TRBD2 | NA | CASVGGTSGRSSYNEQFF | TGTGCCAGCGTTGGTGGGACTAGCGGGAGGAGCTCCTACAATGAGCAGTTCTTC
TRBJ2-1 | TRBV4-1 | NA | NA | CASSQDDRLVLNEQFF | TGCGCCAGCAGCCAAGATGACCGACTAGTCCTCAATGAGCAGTTCTTC
TRBJ1-2 | TRBV5-6 | NA | NA | CASSHTGNYGYTF | TGTGCCAGCAGCCATACAGGGAACTATGGCTACACCTTC
TRBJ2-7 | TRBV11-1 | NA | once | CASSLMGARAYEQYF | TGTGCCAGCAGCTTGATGGGGGCTAGAGCCTACGAGCAGTACTTC